The entry below gives a single T cell receptor (beta chain) sequence along with its context. Genomic DNA for unsorted samples, which was extracted with the QIAamp DNA Blood Mini kit, came from around 100 million PBMCs. Assay: immunoSEQ multiplex PCR; the TCRdb copy retains only in-frame clones and omits some. There are some 470,000 clones in the sample; about three quarters occur only once, and approximately 13% lies in the top ten. These data come from a study of shared clonotypes between healthy human individuals. Background on the study: Aged between 18 and 49, the donors were a couple of women and three men.

CDR3 length: 16 amino acids. Germline trimming cut 5 bases from V and 6 bases from J; bases unmatched to any gene: 10. Germline V gene sequence: CDR1 KGHSH, CDR2 LQKENI. The J gene is TRBJ2-1, the V gene TRBV18; 10 positions match TRBD2. Sequenced input: PBMCs. The source of this sequence is a woman in her forties in good health. Some clones in this sample may be carry-over from other donors' samples. Here the CDR3 DNA reads TGTGCCAGCTCAGTAATGGCTAGCGGGAGCGGCAATGAGCAGTTCTTC. This sequence encodes CASSVMASGSGNEQFF.